Shown below are 26 T cell receptor beta chains from a single sample sequenced in a study of tissue T cells after allogeneic stem cell transplantation. Measured with immunoSEQ multiplex PCR; TCRdb has only the in-frame clones, and not every one. The sample consists of about 48,000 clones, around 70% of them appearing once. The specimen was sorted cells pooled from one or two spleens. These TCRs come from a pool of C57BL/6 mice in good health.

Notes on this clone: Germline and genes: mouse. From the germline J gene comes the end of the CDR3, since the read stops 1 residue before it. V and J are TRBV20 and TRBJ2-4, with D possibly matching TRBD1 (6 bases). The CDR3 spans 14 residues. V gave up 0 bases and J gave up 7 bases, with 14 bases separating them. Germline CDR1 and CDR2: GFQATS and STVNSAI. The CDR3 is CGARDWGGGDTLYF. CDR3 DNA (partial): TGTGGTGCTAGGGATTGGGGAGGGGGAGACACCTTGTAC.

A remark on this clone: Gene names are the mouse ones. The read is 1 residue too short to cover the CDR3 end, so that end is filled in from the germline J gene. This chain connects TRBV15 to TRBJ2-2, with TRBD1 matching 9 bases. J gave up 4 bases and V 6 bases, and 6 bases lay outside the gene matches. The CDR3 extends over 15 amino acids. Germline lookup yields CDR1 SGHND and CDR2 FRSKSL. The sequenced CDR3 bases are TGTGCCAGCAGACCCGGACAGGGGCCCACCGGGCAGCTCTAC. Residues: CASRPGQGPTGQLY. The CDR3 as a whole reads CASRPGQGPTGQLYF.

Comment on this clone: All gene names here are mouse names. The sequenced fragment ends 1 residue before the CDR3 boundary, so the rest is inferred from the germline J gene. The chain couples TRBV3 to TRBJ1-2, with 7 positions matching TRBD1. Germline CDR1 SNHLY, CDR2 FYNGKV (reference sequence). The trim removed 6 bases at V and 3 bases at J, leaving 4 bases unmatched. This CDR3 contains 13 residues. Partial CDR3 DNA: TGTGCCAGCAGGCTCAGGGGGGACTCCGACTACACC. Amino acids: CASRLRGDSDYT. In full, the CDR3 is CASRLRGDSDYTF.

On this clone itself: The gene names here belong to mouse. The read finishes 1 residue shy of the CDR3 end, and the germline J gene is used to complete it. The rearrangement uses TRBV1 and TRBJ1-5; D unclear. Deletions cut 4 bases from V and 0 bases from J, with 7 bases between. The CDR3 is 14 residues long. CDR1 is NSQYPW and CDR2 is LRSPGD in the germline V gene (reference sequence). The CDR3: CTCSGRNNNQAPLF. The part of the CDR3 DNA that was read is TGCACCTGCAGTGGCAGGAATAACAACCAGGCTCCGCTT.

As for this clone: Gene names refer to mouse genes. Coverage ceases 1 residue before the CDR3 finishes, and the germline J gene fills in the end. The gene calls are TRBV1 and TRBJ1-1; D unresolved. CDR1 and CDR2 (germline): NSQYPW, LRSPGD (reference sequence). The V and J ends lost 3 bases and 1 base respectively, with 6 bases between them. The length of the CDR3 is 13 residues. The sequenced CDR3 bases are TGCACCTGCAGTGCCATATTAAACACAGAAGTCTTC. Translation: CTCSAILNTEVF. The whole CDR3 sequence is CTCSAILNTEVFF.

In the case of this clone: Mouse gene names and germline throughout. The read finishes 1 residue shy of the CDR3 end, and the germline J gene is used to complete it. This sequence joins TRBV16 and TRBJ1-4, with a weak D call TRBD1 (6 bases). Germline CDR1 is SGHSA and CDR2 is FRNQAP. The V end was cut by 2 bases, the J end by 7 bases, with 11 bases between. The CDR3 covers 14 residues. The DNA read from the CDR3 is TGTGCAAGCAGCTTATCACAGGGCGGCGAAAGATTATTT. Protein: CASSLSQGGERLF. The CDR3 reads in full as CASSLSQGGERLFF.

This clone was observed a single time. Genes and germline come from the mouse. From the germline J gene comes the end of the CDR3, since the read stops 1 residue before it. The V and J genes are TRBV4 and TRBJ2-5, with TRBD1 matching over 8 bases. This CDR3 has 14 amino acids. The germline CDR1 and CDR2 sequences are LGHDT and YNNKQL (reference sequence). Trimming at V came to 4 bases and at J to 3 bases, leaving 3 bases not matched to a gene. The CDR3 bases that were read are TGTGCCAGCAGCTTCAGGGGGCGGCAAGACACCCAGTAC. The encoded protein is CASSFRGRQDTQY. The entire CDR3 sequence reads CASSFRGRQDTQYF.

On this clone itself: Gene names are the mouse ones. Sequencing ends 1 residue short of the CDR3 end; the germline J gene provides the rest. This sequence joins TRBV2 and TRBJ2-7, with 10 nucleotides matching TRBD1. V gave up 0 bases and J gave up 5 bases; unmatched junction bases: 4. The CDR3 runs to 15 residues. From germline, CDR1 is LGHNA and CDR2 YSYQKL. CDR3 bases read: TGTGCCAGCAGCCAAGATGGGACAGGGGTTGATGAACAGTAC. Translation: CASSQDGTGVDEQY. The entire CDR3 reads CASSQDGTGVDEQYF.

On this clone itself: Gene names and germline refer to mouse. The read halts 1 residue ahead of the CDR3 end, with the missing end drawn from the germline J gene. The chain has TRBV31 and TRBJ1-4, with D perhaps TRBD1 (6 bases). CDR1 is GKSSPN and CDR2 is SITVG in the germline V gene. The CDR3 has 15 amino acids. V was trimmed by 3 bases and J by 0 bases, leaving 11 bases between them. CDR3 bases read: TGTGCCTGGAGAGGGGGGCCTATTTCCAACGAAAGATTATTT. Protein product: CAWRGGPISNERLF. The whole CDR3 reads CAWRGGPISNERLFF.

Remarks on this clone: Mouse gene names and germline throughout. The CDR3 extends 1 residue past the end of the read, so its final part is completed from the germline J gene. The chain joins TRBV20 to TRBJ2-3, with a possible D match to TRBD2 (6 bases). CDR3 size: 14 residues. Germline values: CDR1 GFQATS, CDR2 STVNSAI. Trimming removed 2 bases from V and 0 bases from J, with 9 bases in between. The part of the CDR3 DNA that was read is TGTGGTGCTAGGACTGGGACTAGTGCAGAAACGCTGTAT. Encoded protein: CGARTGTSAETLY. The entire CDR3 reads CGARTGTSAETLYF.

This clone was seen a few times. The gene names given are mouse names. CDR3 DNA, as far as it was read: TGTGCAAGCAGCTTAGGATGGGGGGAACAGTAC. Translated: CASSLGWGEQY. The full CDR3 reads CASSLGWGEQYF. This chain uses TRBV16 with TRBJ2-7; possible D gene TRBD2, 6 bases. The CDR3 end is not reached by the read, which stops 1 residue before it; the germline J gene fills it in. Germline CDR1 and CDR2: SGHSA and FRNQAP. This CDR3 region has 12 residues. Trimming removed 1 base from V and 7 bases from J, with 8 bases in between.

Details on this clone: The gene names given are mouse names. Sequencing ends 1 residue short of the CDR3 end; the germline J gene provides the rest. This rearrangement joins TRBV4 to TRBJ1-3; tentative D call: TRBD1 (6 bases). Germline CDR1 and CDR2: LGHDT and YNNKQL (reference sequence). The V end lost 5 bases, the J end lost 0 bases, and 11 bases lay between the germline ends. The CDR3 consists of 15 residues. The part of the CDR3 DNA that was read is TGTGCCAGCAGCGCCGGGACAAATTCTGGAAATACGCTCTAT. It encodes CASSAGTNSGNTLY. The CDR3 reads in full as CASSAGTNSGNTLYF.

In regard to this clone: Gene names are mouse gene names. Coverage ceases 1 residue before the CDR3 finishes, and the germline J gene fills in the end. The chain links TRBV19 to TRBJ2-1, with D uncertain. V dropped 5 bases and J dropped 0 bases, with 6 bases sitting between them. Germline V gene sequence: CDR1 FNHDT, CDR2 SITEND (reference sequence). CDR3 length: 13 residues. The sequenced part of the CDR3 DNA is TGTGCCAGCAGATCAGATAACTATGCTGAGCAGTTC. Translation: CASRSDNYAEQF. The whole CDR3 region reads CASRSDNYAEQFF.

Regarding this clone: Here the gene names and germline are mouse. Sequencing ends 1 residue short of the CDR3 end; the germline J gene provides the rest. The sample holds other DNA sequences that translate to the same CDR3. The genes are TRBV26 and TRBJ1-1, with D maybe TRBD1 (5 bases). CDR3 length: 13 residues. Germline V lookup: CDR1 KGHPV, CDR2 FQNQEV (reference sequence). V was cut by 4 bases and J by 1 base, with 7 bases left in between. CDR3 DNA (partial): TGTGCCAGCAGTCCCGGACAAAACACAGAAGTCTTC. It codes for CASSPGQNTEVF. Given in full, the CDR3 is CASSPGQNTEVFF.

Comment on this clone: Mouse gene names and germline throughout. The read ends 1 residue before the CDR3 terminus; that terminus is restored from the germline J gene. Distinct nucleotide sequences in the sample also encode this CDR3. This chain joins TRBV31 and TRBJ2-7; TRBD2 agrees at 10 bases. This CDR3 contains 14 residues. Trimming cost V 0 bases and J 5 bases; bases outside gene matches: 4. Germline-derived CDR1 and CDR2 are GKSSPN and SITVG. The CDR3 spells CAWSLSGGAHEQYF. The CDR3 DNA, read in part, is TGTGCCTGGAGTCTATCTGGGGGGGCCCATGAACAGTAC. Together with reference TRBV31 and TRBJ2-7, the CDR3 gives the full variable domain: AQTIHQWPVAEIKAVGSPLSLGCTIKGKSSPNLYWYWQATGGTLQQLFYSITVGQVESVVQLNLSASRPKDDQFILSTEKLLLSHSGFYLCAWSLSGGAHEQYFGPGTRLTVL.

About this clone itself: The gene names given are mouse names. The CDR3 end falls 1 residue outside the read, so it is completed with the germline J gene. J is TRBJ2-1 and V is TRBV14; 10 bases map to TRBD2. The CDR3 runs to 17 residues. The V and J ends lost 2 bases and 4 bases, in that order; junction bases with no gene match: 9. Per germline, CDR1 SGHDT and CDR2 FRDEAV. CDR3: CASSFLLGGRGYAEQFF. Incomplete CDR3 DNA: TGTGCCAGCAGTTTTTTGCTGGGGGGGCGCGGGTATGCTGAGCAGTTC. The full variable domain, rest sourced from reference TRBV14 and TRBJ2-1, is EAGVTQSPRYAVLQEGQAVSFWCDPISGHDTLYWYQQPRDQGPQLLVYFRDEAVIDNSQLPSDRFSAVRPKGTNSTLKIQSAKQGDTATYLCASSFLLGGRGYAEQFFGPGTRLTVL.

Only a few counts were recorded for this clone. Mouse gene names and germline throughout. Read data end 1 residue before the CDR3 end; the end is taken from the germline J gene. The chain recombines TRBV13-2 with TRBJ2-7; 8 bases align to TRBD1. Germline trimming cut 0 bases from V and 5 bases from J; bases unmatched to any gene: 1. CDR1 and CDR2 (germline): NNHNN, SYGAGS (reference sequence). This CDR3 has 13 residues. Here the CDR3 reads CASGDAGGDEQYF. The CDR3 bases that were read are TGTGCCAGCGGTGATGCAGGGGGCGATGAACAGTAC.

This clone appeared once. All gene names here are mouse names. The part of the CDR3 DNA that was read is TGTGCCAGCAGGATGGGGACAGGGGGCGGCTCCGACTACACC. Translation: CASRMGTGGGSDYT. The complete CDR3 reads CASRMGTGGGSDYTF. The genes are TRBV19 and TRBJ1-2; TRBD1 aligns across 12 bases. The sequenced fragment ends 1 residue before the CDR3 boundary, so the rest is inferred from the germline J gene. The CDR3 totals 15 residues. Per germline, CDR1 FNHDT and CDR2 SITEND (reference sequence). V gave up 5 bases and J gave up 4 bases; unmatched junction bases: 6.

Turning to this clone: Genes and germline are mouse. CDR3: CASSQDPGQGPNQAPLF. Incomplete CDR3 DNA: TGTGCCAGCAGCCAAGATCCGGGACAGGGGCCGAACCAGGCTCCGCTT. V gene TRBV5 combines with J gene TRBJ1-5; 10 bases agree with TRBD1. The read ends 1 residue early relative to the CDR3; the germline J gene fills the gap. V trimming: 0 bases; J trimming: 4 bases; junction bases outside the gene matches: 6. Germline V gives CDR1 LGHNA, CDR2 YNLKQL (reference sequence). This CDR3 has 17 amino acids.

As regards this clone: Mouse gene names and germline throughout. From the germline J gene comes the end of the CDR3, since the read stops 1 residue before it. This rearrangement joins TRBV20 to TRBJ1-2; 8 bases are a match to TRBD1. The CDR3 covers 13 residues. Germline values: CDR1 GFQATS, CDR2 STVNSAI. The V and J ends lost 5 bases and 4 bases, in that order; junction bases with no gene match: 6. The CDR3 DNA, read in part, is TGTGGTGCTTCGACAGGGGACGGCTCCGACTACACC. Amino acids: CGASTGDGSDYT. The full CDR3 sequence reads CGASTGDGSDYTF.

As concerns this clone: Gene names and germline match the mouse. The DNA ends 1 residue before the CDR3 does, and the rest of the CDR3 is filled in from the germline J gene. V and J are TRBV17 and TRBJ1-1; D is ambiguous. In germline, CDR1 is MNHDT, CDR2 YYDKIL. Between the trimmed V and J ends, which lost 3 bases and 1 base, there was a span of 6 bases. The CDR3 consists of 13 residues. The CDR3 here is CASSSNRNTEVFF. The sequenced part of the CDR3 DNA is TGTGCTAGCAGTAGTAACAGAAACACAGAAGTCTTC.

This clone was seen a handful of times. These gene names are mouse names. Read sequence stops 1 residue before the CDR3 end, and the germline J gene provides the missing end. The chain is built from TRBV29 and TRBJ1-4; 9 nucleotides line up with TRBD1. J gave up 5 bases and V 7 bases, and 5 bases lay outside the gene matches. Germline V gene sequence: CDR1 MSHET, CDR2 SYDVDS. CDR3 size: 14 residues. The CDR3 sequence: CASNRDRENERLFF. The sequenced part of the CDR3 DNA is TGTGCTAGCAACCGGGACAGGGAGAACGAAAGATTATTT.

About this clone itself: Gene names are mouse gene names. The read ends 1 residue shy of where the CDR3 ends; the end is completed using the germline J gene. V and J are TRBV20 and TRBJ1-5, with a tentative D call TRBD1 (5 bases). V shed 4 bases and J shed 6 bases, with 7 bases lying between them. This CDR3 region has 11 residues. The germline gives CDR1 GFQATS, CDR2 STVNSAI. Partial CDR3 DNA: TGTGGTGCTAAGACAGTCCAGGCTCCGCTT. It is translated as CGAKTVQAPL. The full CDR3 protein reads CGAKTVQAPLF. The entire variable domain, with the rest obtained from reference TRBV20 and TRBJ1-5, is as follows: GALVYQYPRRTICKSGTSMRMECQAVGFQATSVAWYRQSPQKTFELIALSTVNSAIKYEQNFTQEKFPISHPNLSFSSMTVLNAYLEDRGLYLCGAKTVQAPLFGEGTRLSVL.

A single count supports this clone. Gene names refer to mouse genes. The read is 1 residue too short to cover the CDR3 end, so that end is filled in from the germline J gene. This rearrangement joins TRBV19 to TRBJ2-1; D is uncertain. Trimming pared 0 bases from V and 1 base from J, leaving 2 bases between. The CDR3 contains 13 residues. Germline CDR1 FNHDT, CDR2 SITEND (reference sequence). CDR3 protein: CASSIDNYAEQFF. The CDR3 bases that were read are TGTGCCAGCAGTATAGACAACTATGCTGAGCAGTTC.

To note about this clone: Gene names follow the mouse nomenclature. Read sequence stops 1 residue before the CDR3 end, and the germline J gene provides the missing end. V and J are TRBV17 and TRBJ2-5; 11 bases align to TRBD2. Germline V lookup: CDR1 MNHDT, CDR2 YYDKIL. This CDR3 is built from 17 residues. V lost 4 bases to trimming and J lost 2 bases; unmatched junction nucleotides: 8. The sequenced part of the CDR3 DNA is TGTGCTAGCAGTATCGAAGACTGGGGGGGGGCCCAAGACACCCAGTAC. It translates to CASSIEDWGGAQDTQY. In full, the CDR3 is CASSIEDWGGAQDTQYF.

This clone came up a few times. Here the gene names and germline are mouse. The read gets to within 1 residue of the CDR3 end, and the germline J gene fills in the rest. The chain uses TRBV3 and TRBJ1-1; no firm D call. The V and J ends lost 4 bases and 0 bases respectively, with 6 bases between them. CDR1 is SNHLY, CDR2 FYNGKV, per germline (reference sequence). The CDR3 has 13 residues. CDR3 sequence: CASSSESNTEVFF. Incomplete CDR3 DNA: TGTGCCAGCAGCTCGGAATCAAACACAGAAGTCTTC. Full variable domain (missing parts from reference TRBV3 and TRBJ1-1): GPKVLQIPSHQIIDMGQMVTLNCDPVSNHLYFYWYKQILGQQMEFLVNFYNGKVMEKSKLFKDQFSVERPDGSYFTLKIQPTALEDSAVYFCASSSESNTEVFFGKGTRLTVV.